Listed below are T cell receptor beta chains from one sample, sequenced in a study of STAT5B mutations in CD4+ large granular lymphocyte leukemia. Assay: immunoSEQ multiplex PCR; the TCRdb copy retains only in-frame clones and omits some. The sample has nearly 35,000 clones, roughly 82% seen once. Material for sequencing was CD4+ T cells from blood buffy coats. The receptor set was obtained from a human donor in good health. Each CDR3 is given without its conserved first and last residue.

J: TRBJ2-3
V: TRBV19
CDR3: ASSMTGRPDTQY

J: TRBJ2-3
V: TRBV7-2
CDR3: ASSLVGVVTDTQY

J: TRBJ1-2
V: TRBV30
CDR3: ASHRGAGQGRGDGYT

J: TRBJ1-5
V: TRBV19
CDR3: ASTARQNQPQH

J: TRBJ1-6
V: TRBV19
CDR3: ASSPFPGQTYNSPLH

J: TRBJ2-7
V: TRBV7-2
CDR3: ASSLAPGLAGGFSYEQY

J: TRBJ2-7
V: TRBV9
CDR3: ASSETTSPLYEQY

J: TRBJ2-7
V: TRBV27
CDR3: ASSPITGQGGEQY

J: TRBJ2-7
V: TRBV2
CDR3: ASSKGAAYEQY

J: TRBJ2-7
V: TRBV6-5
CDR3: ASSYTADRASYEQY

J: TRBJ1-5
V: TRBV29-1
CDR3: SVGQNNQPQH

J: TRBJ2-5
V: TRBV6-1
CDR3: ASSESQGATKETQY

J: TRBJ2-1
V: TRBV6-5
CDR3: ASSYSRVQGLEQF

J: TRBJ2-4
V: TRBV5-4
CDR3: ASSLSQNRGENIQY

J: TRBJ2-7
V: TRBV2
CDR3: ASSEGLRGSSYEQY

J: TRBJ1-3
V: TRBV9
CDR3: ASSRLGAMSGNTIY

J: TRBJ1-4
V: TRBV6-5
CDR3: ASSSDRLGEKLF

J: TRBJ2-1
V: TRBV27
CDR3: ASSSVTSYNEQF

J: TRBJ1-1
V: TRBV2
CDR3: ASSRDRVGTEAF

J: TRBJ1-2
V: TRBV4-1
CDR3: ASSQAPDYGYT

J: TRBJ1-2
V: TRBV19
CDR3: ASSIPGQLVGYT

J: TRBJ1-1
V: TRBV6-5
CDR3: ASTGGVQAF

J: TRBJ2-7
V: TRBV29-1
CDR3: SVRGQVYEQY

J: TRBJ1-2
V: TRBV6-6
CDR3: ASRTKDGYT

J: TRBJ2-2
V: TRBV5-5
CDR3: ASSLDRATGELF

J: TRBJ2-2
V: TRBV6-4
CDR3: ASSDRGSSVNTGELF

J: TRBJ1-6
V: TRBV7-8
CDR3: ASSPREGNSPLH